Listed here are 5 T cell receptor beta chains from one sample, sequenced in a study of human T cells and chemical hapten exposure. Time point specified: patch test 1, 2 weeks after DPC sensitization. The sample's treatment: therapeutic diphenylcyclopropenone sensitization with weekly scalp DPC. TCRdb processed the RACE reads anew with MiXCR; each CDR3 protein has one entry. The data show around 300,000 distinct CDR3 sequences, about 7% seen once. The source material was whole blood, sampled in connection with sensitization to the hapten diphenylcyclopropenone (DPC). These receptors were obtained from a woman aged 18-29 years with alopecia areata. Some clones in this sample may be carry-over from other donors' samples.

The table lists this clonotype with a few counts. This chain uses TRBV12-3 or TRBV12-4 with TRBJ2-1; D uncertain. This CDR3 region has 15 residues. V dropped 4 bases and J dropped 0 bases, with 10 bases sitting between them. This chain's CDR3 is CASSSVLTSYNEQFF. The CDR3 DNA reads as TGTGCCAGCAGTTCGGTGCTCACCTCCTACAATGAGCAGTTCTTC.

Only a few counts were recorded for this clonotype. The chain has TRBV14 and TRBJ2-7; D not resolved. The V gene lost 1 base and the J gene lost 0 bases, with 7 bases spanning the gap. The CDR3 consists of 14 residues. From germline, CDR1 is SGHDN and CDR2 FVKESK. The CDR3, as DNA: TGTGCCAGCAGCCAAGTGGCGATCTCCTACGAGCAGTACTTC. Protein sequence: CASSQVAISYEQYF.

This clonotype was found a few times. The chain recombines TRBV7-9 with TRBJ1-2, with TRBD1 matching over 7 bases. Germline loops: CDR1 SEHNR, CDR2 FQNEAQ (reference sequence). V lost 4 bases and J lost 8; bases outside the gene matches: 13. The CDR3 has 15 residues. The CDR3 sequence: CASSSAARDSQGYTF. CDR3 DNA: TGTGCCAGCAGCTCCGCCGCCCGGGACAGCCAAGGCTACACCTTC.

This clonotype was seen a few times. The chain uses TRBV4-3 and TRBJ2-7; TRBD1 is a possible D gene (6 bases). CDR1 and CDR2 (germline): LGHNA, YSLEER. V dropped 0 bases and J dropped 3 bases, with 15 bases sitting between them. The CDR3 length is 16 residues. Here the CDR3 DNA reads TGCGCCAGCAGCCAAGATCTTGTGACAGGAATCTACGAGCAGTACTTC. Its translation is CASSQDLVTGIYEQYF.

This clonotype came up a few times. The V gene is TRBV7-9, the J gene TRBJ2-1; D may be TRBD2 (6 bases). The CDR3 is made up of 15 amino acids. V lost 2 bases and J 4 bases, leaving 12 bases between the germline ends. CDR1 is SEHNR and CDR2 is FQNEAQ in the germline V gene (reference sequence). CDR3 residues: CASSLWTGVYNEQFF. CDR3 nucleotide sequence: TGTGCCAGCAGCTTATGGACGGGGGTGTACAATGAGCAGTTCTTC.